One and the same sample provided the 7 T cell receptor beta chains below, sequenced in a study of cytomegalovirus exposure and HLA in healthy donors. The study ran its PCR with 60 Vbeta and 13 Jbeta primers. Generated by immunoSEQ multiplex PCR, the TCRdb table keeps only in-frame clones and is missing some. Of 70,000 to 95,000 clones in the sample, approximately 80% were seen once. The sequenced sample was PBMCs. Receptors originate from a man between 25 and 39 years old in good health and CMV-seropositive.

This clone has a single count. This chain uses TRBV5-1 with TRBJ1-2; TRBD1 matches 8 bases. The trim removed 1 base at V and 8 bases at J, leaving 13 bases unmatched. There are 16 residues in the CDR3. The germline gives CDR1 SGHRS, CDR2 YFSETQ. The CDR3 loop reads CASSLNPRDRLRGYTF. For the CDR3, the DNA is TGCGCCAGCAGCTTGAACCCCCGGGACAGGCTTCGGGGCTACACCTTC.

The J gene is TRBJ1-2, the V gene TRBV7-9; TRBD1 agrees at 7 bases. The CDR3 is 14 amino acids. J gave up 0 bases and V 4 bases, and 2 bases lay outside the gene matches. Germline assignment: CDR1 SEHNR and CDR2 FQNEAQ (reference sequence). Here the CDR3 reads CASSSGQANYGYTF. The CDR3, as DNA: TGTGCCAGCAGCTCTGGACAGGCTAACTATGGCTACACCTTC.

Concerning this clone itself: The sample carries other DNA sequences with the same CDR3. The J gene is TRBJ2-5, the V gene TRBV30; D not resolved. The V gene lost 0 bases and the J gene lost 5 bases, with 10 bases spanning the gap. The CDR3 has 13 residues. Germline lookup yields CDR1 GTSNPN and CDR2 SVGIG (reference sequence). The CDR3 region is CAWSVELLETQYF. In DNA form, the CDR3 reads TGTGCCTGGAGTGTTGAACTCTTGGAGACCCAGTACTTC.

This sequence joins TRBV7-2 and TRBJ1-4, with TRBD1 matching 7 bases. CDR3 length: 14 amino acids. Germline values: CDR1 SGHTA, CDR2 FQGNSA. Trimming removed 5 bases from V and 5 bases from J; junction bases left unmatched: 5. The chain's CDR3 is CASSRTGANEKLFF. As DNA, the CDR3 is TGTGCCAGCAGCAGAACAGGGGCCAATGAAAAACTGTTTTTT.

This chain links TRBV5-1 with TRBJ2-5; D is perhaps TRBD1 (6 bases). The CDR3 contains 16 residues. V lost 0 bases to trimming and J lost 5 bases, with 17 bases between them. Germline V gives CDR1 SGHRS, CDR2 YFSETQ. In DNA form, the CDR3 reads TGCGCCAGCAGCTTGGTAGCCAGGGGCAGAGGGGAGACCCAGTACTTC. Its protein is CASSLVARGRGETQYF. The full variable domain, with the rest looked up from reference TRBV5-1 and TRBJ2-5, is KAGVTQTPRYLIKTRGQQVTLSCSPISGHRSVSWYQQTPGQGLQFLFEYFSETQRNKGNFPGRFSGRQFSNSRSEMNVSTLELGDSALYLCASSLVARGRGETQYFGPGTRLLVL.

The V gene is TRBV5-4, the J gene TRBJ2-1; perhaps TRBD2 as D (5 bases). In germline, CDR1 is SGHNT, CDR2 YYREEE (reference sequence). CDR3 size: 15 residues. Trimming cost V 5 bases and J 0 bases, with 12 bases left between them. CDR3 residues: CASSSRGLSYNEQFF. The CDR3 DNA sequence: TGTGCCAGCAGTTCTCGCGGGCTCTCCTACAATGAGCAGTTCTTC.

V usage is TRBV9 and J usage is TRBJ2-7; TRBD2 aligns across 8 bases. In germline, CDR1 is SGDLS, CDR2 YYNGEE. Germline trimming cut 2 bases from V and 3 bases from J; bases unmatched to any gene: 7. This CDR3 spans 15 amino acids. The DNA for the CDR3 is TGTGCCAGCAGCGTGGGCGGGGGGCACAACTACGAGCAGTACTTC. Its protein product is CASSVGGGHNYEQYF.